This T cell receptor (beta chain) is from a study of T cells in Graves' hyperthyroidism and ophthalmopathy. As for the study in general: Before treatment of any kind, peripheral blood was taken at initial diagnosis.

From RNA transcripts, TCR beta CDR3 regions were amplified. TCR CDR3 underwent first-round RT-PCR with the HTBI primer set. Via MiXCR, TCRdb re-called the multiplex PCR reads, giving one row per CDR3 protein. The sample includes roughly 290,000 distinct CDR3 sequences, roughly 13% of them seen just once. Study-level points and caveats: In blood, most of the thyroid clonotypes expanded above 0.001 were also present. A model built on 13 V-J features separated ophthalmopathy from stable hyperthyroidism.

Points on this clonotype: What it recognizes is unknown.

Fresh 10 ml peripheral blood yielded PBMCs. Sequences were obtained from blood. The receptor comes from a woman aged 40 to 55 with Graves' hyperthyroidism.

This CDR3 is CASSGTTRYNEQFF. Written as DNA, the CDR3 is TGTGCCAGCAGTGGAACTACCCGTTACAATGAGCAGTTCTTC. The V and J genes are TRBV2 and TRBJ2-1; D uncertain. The CDR3 spans 14 residues. Per germline, CDR1 SNHLY and CDR2 FYNNEI. The V and J ends lost 4 bases and 4 bases respectively, with 11 bases between them.